This is a list of T cell receptor beta chains from one sample in a study of T cell repertoires and Cas9 in healthy adults. Profiled with immunoSEQ multiplex PCR; TCRdb holds only in-frame clones, not every one. The sample consists of more than 12,000 clones, roughly nine tenths of them appearing once. Sequenced sample: Tregs (CD4+, CD25+, CD127-, CD137-, CD154-) from PBMCs; culture status not recorded. These receptors were obtained from a human donor in good health. Both conserved end residues are part of each CDR3. D genes are given only for firm matches. Rows may omit the clone size; those that give it use once, few, many or a size class.

abundance,v_gene,d_gene,j_gene,CDR3nt,CDR3aa
-,TRBV5-5,-,TRBJ2-7,TGTGCCAGCAGCCCGTACACCCCATGGAACCCAGGTTCCTACGAGCAGTACTTC,CASSPYTPWNPGSYEQYF
-,TRBV7-8,-,TRBJ1-6,TGTGCCAGCAGCTCCGGTCTGGGGGGGTCAAATTCACCCCTCCACTTT,CASSSGLGGSNSPLHF
few,TRBV7-6,-,TRBJ2-7,TGTGCCAGCAGCTTAGCGGGACATGTTGGGGAGCAGTACTTC,CASSLAGHVGEQYF
few,TRBV2,-,TRBJ1-4,TGTGCCAGCATTCGTGACAACCGCGAAAAACTGTTTTTT,CASIRDNREKLFF
-,TRBV5-1,TRBD1,TRBJ2-2,TGCGCCAGCAGCCTCCCCAGGGGGCTGAACACCGGGGAGCTGTTTTTT,CASSLPRGLNTGELFF
-,TRBV5-1,TRBD1,TRBJ2-4,TGCGCCAGCAGCCCTCGCTTAGAGACAGGGGTCCCCCTGAGGAGCATTCAGTACTTC,CASSPRLETGVPLRSIQYF
-,TRBV19,-,TRBJ1-2,TGTGCCAGTAGTAGGGGCGGGGCCCTGGGCTACACCTTC,CASSRGGALGYTF
-,TRBV5-4,-,TRBJ2-7,TGTGCCAGCAGCTCCCCTGCCCGGGACCAAGGGGAGCAGTACTTC,CASSSPARDQGEQYF
-,TRBV6-5,-,TRBJ1-2,TGTGCCAGCAGTTCAGGGGCCAACTATGGCTACACCTTC,CASSSGANYGYTF
few,TRBV10-3,-,TRBJ2-7,TGTGCCATCAGTAACGGAGGGATCCCCTACGAGCAGTACTTC,CAISNGGIPYEQYF
once,TRBV9,-,TRBJ1-3,TGTGCCAGCAGCGTACAAGGGAACTCTGGAAACACCATATATTTT,CASSVQGNSGNTIYF
-,TRBV12-5,TRBD1,TRBJ2-7,TGTGCTAGTGGCACGGGGACAGCCTTCTACGAGCAGTACTTC,CASGTGTAFYEQYF
-,TRBV5-4,-,TRBJ2-7,TGTGCCAGCAGCCTGGGTCAGGGAGGCAACGAGCAGTACTTC,CASSLGQGGNEQYF
-,TRBV2,-,TRBJ1-6,TGTGCCAGCAGTCTTCTAGGAGGGGGTTGGGCCCTCCACTTT,CASSLLGGGWALHF
-,TRBV7-9,TRBD1,TRBJ1-4,TGTGCCAGCAGCAAAAAACAGGGGCCTGCAACTAATGAAAAACTGTTTTTT,CASSKKQGPATNEKLFF
-,TRBV5-5,-,TRBJ1-5,TGTGCCAGCAGCCCCCCCGGATTCAATCAGCCCCAGCATTTT,CASSPPGFNQPQHF
-,TRBV29-1,-,TRBJ2-2,TGCAGCGTCCGCCATACCCTTGAAAGCGGGGAGCTGTTTTTT,CSVRHTLESGELFF
-,TRBV27,-,TRBJ2-2,TGTGCCAGCAGTTCCACAGGAACAATTAGAGCCGGGGAGCTGTTTTTT,CASSSTGTIRAGELFF
-,TRBV5-4,-,TRBJ2-2,TGTGCCAGCAGCCCGGGACAGAACACCGGGGAGCTGTTTTTT,CASSPGQNTGELFF
-,TRBV9,-,TRBJ1-2,TGTGCCAGCAGCGTTTCCGGACAGCACTATGGCTACACCTTC,CASSVSGQHYGYTF
-,TRBV7-2,-,TRBJ1-2,TGTGCCAGCAGCTTAGTGGGAAGCTATGGCTACACCTTC,CASSLVGSYGYTF
once,TRBV19,-,TRBJ1-6,TGTGCCAGTCGATGGACCCGGACGGCTTATAATTCACCCCTCCACTTT,CASRWTRTAYNSPLHF
-,TRBV5-1,-,TRBJ1-2,TGCGCCAGCAGCTCCCTGACCGGGGCTTATGGCTACACCTTC,CASSSLTGAYGYTF
once,TRBV30,-,TRBJ1-6,TGTGCCTGGAGTACCACAGGAAAATCACCCCTCCACTTT,CAWSTTGKSPLHF
-,TRBV12-5,-,TRBJ2-7,TGTGCTAGTGGTTTGGTACTCGGTGCACCCCCCTACGAGCAGTACTTC,CASGLVLGAPPYEQYF
-,TRBV5-1,-,TRBJ2-1,TGCGCCAGCAGCTTGGGGAGGGCATCCAACTACAATGAGCAGTTCTTC,CASSLGRASNYNEQFF
-,TRBV19,-,TRBJ1-5,TGTGCCAGTAGTGAGTCACATAGCAATCAGCCCCAGCATTTT,CASSESHSNQPQHF
-,TRBV2,-,TRBJ2-5,TGTGCCAGCAGTGAAGCCGGACCGGGGAGAGAGACCCAGTACTTC,CASSEAGPGRETQYF
-,TRBV6-1,-,TRBJ1-2,TGTGCCAGCAGGGAGCGCAGGGCGGCTAGTGATGGCTACACCTTC,CASRERRAASDGYTF
-,TRBV6-5,-,TRBJ2-1,TGTGCCAGCAGTTACGAGCCTTACAATGAGCAGTTCTTC,CASSYEPYNEQFF
-,TRBV11-2,TRBD1,TRBJ2-7,TGTGCCAGCAGCCGTTCGCGGACAGGCTACGAGCAGTACTTC,CASSRSRTGYEQYF
once,TRBV11-2,-,TRBJ2-1,TGTGCCAGCAGCTTAGAGGGGACCTACAATGAGCAGTTCTTC,CASSLEGTYNEQFF
-,TRBV11-2,TRBD2,TRBJ2-7,TGTGCCAGCAGCCCTCAGGGGACTAGCGGGGACTACGAGCAGTACTTC,CASSPQGTSGDYEQYF
-,TRBV27,TRBD1,TRBJ1-3,TGTGCCAGCAGAGACAGGGGATTAGGAAACACCATATATTTT,CASRDRGLGNTIYF
-,TRBV5-6,-,TRBJ2-5,TGTGCCAGCAGAACGATAAAAACAGCGTCCCAGGAGACCCAGTACTTC,CASRTIKTASQETQYF
once,TRBV11-2,TRBD1,TRBJ1-3,TGTGCCAGCAGCCCAAAATGGAGGGGGCCCGAAGGAGACACCATATATTTT,CASSPKWRGPEGDTIYF
-,TRBV7-2,TRBD1,TRBJ2-6,TGTGCCAGCAGCTGGACAGGGGGCGATGGTGGGGCCAACGTCCTGACTTTC,CASSWTGGDGGANVLTF
-,TRBV7-2,TRBD2,TRBJ2-7,TGTGCCAGCAGCTTAGCCCGGGGACTAGCGGGGGCCAAACGTCACTTC,CASSLARGLAGAKRHF
-,TRBV27,-,TRBJ1-5,TGTGCCAGCAGTTTATTTGGTCCGAATCAGCCCCAGCATTTT,CASSLFGPNQPQHF
once,TRBV28,-,TRBJ2-3,TGTGCCAGCAGTCCCCGGGACTGGGCAGATACGCAGTATTTT,CASSPRDWADTQYF
-,TRBV6-5,-,TRBJ2-7,TGTGCCAGCAGCTCCCGGAGGGGGGGCTACCACGAGCAGTACTTC,CASSSRRGGYHEQYF
-,TRBV18,-,TRBJ2-3,TGTGCCAGCTCACAGGGTGGGACCACAGATACGCAGTATTTT,CASSQGGTTDTQYF
-,TRBV15,-,TRBJ1-1,TGTGCCACCAGCAGACGACTAGGGACCCCCACTGAAGCTTTCTTT,CATSRRLGTPTEAFF
once,TRBV10-3,-,TRBJ1-2,TGTGCCATCAGTAAAAGTGAAGGGGGCTACACCTTC,CAISKSEGGYTF
-,TRBV19,-,TRBJ2-2,TGTGCCAGTAGTATACAAGGTCTGGCCGGGGAGCTGTTTTTT,CASSIQGLAGELFF
-,TRBV19,-,TRBJ2-6,TGTGCCAGTAGTATGGTGGTCGCGGGGGCCAACGTCCTGACTTTC,CASSMVVAGANVLTF
-,TRBV10-3,-,TRBJ1-2,TGTGCCATAGGACCTGGGGAAGGCTACACCTTC,CAIGPGEGYTF
-,TRBV10-3,TRBD1,TRBJ2-1,TGTGCCATCGGGACAGCCGTTTACAATGAGCAGTTCTTC,CAIGTAVYNEQFF
-,TRBV5-1,-,TRBJ1-1,TGCGCCAGCAGCTTTACAGGGTTCACTGAAGCTTTCTTT,CASSFTGFTEAFF
-,TRBV2,-,TRBJ2-7,TGTGCCAGCGGGGGCGGGGGACCCTCCTACGAGCAGTACTTC,CASGGGGPSYEQYF
-,TRBV5-1,-,TRBJ1-2,TGCGCCAGCAGCGTGGCAGGGTTTGACTATGGCTACACCTTC,CASSVAGFDYGYTF
-,TRBV6-1,-,TRBJ2-1,TGTGCCAGCAGTTCACTCGGAGGGGGCCGGGAGCAGTTCTTC,CASSSLGGGREQFF
-,TRBV10-2,-,TRBJ2-5,TGCGCCAGCTCAATCGCCGGGACTGAAGAGACCCAGTACTTC,CASSIAGTEETQYF
-,TRBV5-6,-,TRBJ2-2,TGTGCCAGCAGCCTCTTATGGGGTAAAAACCCTGGGGAGCTGTTTTTT,CASSLLWGKNPGELFF